This section outlines one TCR beta chain sequence together with its context. Antigen specificity is unknown. The entry originates in a study of T cell repertoires in cytomegalovirus infection. Overall study findings and caveats: Frequencies of public TCR beta families were cumulated, and this identified carriers of CMV plus the relevant HLA. HLA-C-restricted CMV-specific TCR beta clonotypes were dominant in the ex vivo response.

In germline, CDR1 is MNHEY, CDR2 SMNVEV (reference sequence). The CDR3 runs 14 residues. Trimming stripped 5 bases from V and 5 bases from J, with 15 bases between. Each CDR3 protein is one row after TCRdb ran MiXCR on the reads. The sample consists of 750,000 to 950,000 distinct CDR3 sequences, approximately 32% of them appearing once. The sample here was cultured CD8+ T cells from PBMCs, taken from culture after CMV antigen stimulation. This rearrangement joins TRBV27 to TRBJ2-5; D is uncertain. The sequence derives from a human donor in good health (CMV status not recorded). Some clones in this sample may be carry-over from other donors' samples. Here the CDR3 DNA reads TGTGCCAGCAGTCCCGTCGACGATTGGGAGACCCAGTACTTC. Its translation is CASSPVDDWETQYF.